A single sample is the source of the 16 T cell receptor beta chains below, sequenced in a study of blood T cell repertoires in COVID-19. Profiling relied on immunoSEQ multiplex PCR, and the TCRdb table lists in-frame clones only, not all of them. The sample comprises around 97,000 clones, roughly nine tenths of which are singletons, and more than 15% rests with the top ten. Sequenced sample: peripheral blood. These receptors originate from a woman of 80 years or more in a cohort sampled during active COVID-19.

With respect to this clone: Germline is not matched at one junction end, which may reflect a read error. The chain combines TRBV10-2 with TRBJ1-2; D unresolved. The germline V gene has CDR1 WSHSY and CDR2 SAAADI. This CDR3 has 11 amino acids. CDR3 region: CASGLKGGSTF. DNA for the CDR3: TGCGCCAGCGGACTTAAAGGTGGCTCCACCTTC.

This clone turned up a few times. The J gene is TRBJ2-2, the V gene TRBV3-1 (or the pseudogene TRBV3-2), with 12 bases identical to TRBD2. The ends lost 1 base at V and 4 bases at J; junction bases unmatched: 1. This CDR3 is 16 amino acids long. Germline lookup yields CDR1 LGHDT and CDR2 YNNKEL (reference sequence). DNA of the CDR3: TGTGCCAGCAGCCAAGGACTAGCGGGAGTCACCGGGGAGCTGTTTTTT. Its translation is CASSQGLAGVTGELFF.

The chain links TRBV6-5 to TRBJ2-7; 7 nucleotides align to TRBD1. Germline-derived CDR1 and CDR2 are MNHEY and SVGAGI. V was clipped by 4 bases and J by 1 base; unmatched bases: 7. This CDR3 comprises 15 residues. Here the CDR3 reads CASSSRQGPSYEQYF. As DNA, the CDR3 is TGTGCCAGCAGTTCCCGACAGGGTCCTTCCTACGAGCAGTACTTC.

The V gene is TRBV28, the J gene TRBJ2-7; D not certain. Trimming left V 6 bases short and J 0 bases short, with 12 bases between. Looked up from germline, CDR1 is MDHEN and CDR2 is SYDVKM. The CDR3 totals 14 residues. Here the CDR3 reads CASSQRAPSYEQYF. CDR3 coding DNA: TGTGCCAGCAGCCAGCGAGCGCCCTCCTACGAGCAGTACTTC.

The V call is TRBV21-1, the J call TRBJ2-6; the DNA was not compared with TRBD2, the D call given in the table. TRBV21-1 is labeled a pseudogene. The CDR3 has 20 amino acids. Here the CDR3 reads CASSAGLEVPKHSGANVLTF. The CDR3, as DNA: TGTGCCAGCAGCGCCGGGCTGGAGGTCCCCAAACACTCTGGGGCCAACGTCCTGACTTTC.

This chain joins TRBV11-3 and TRBJ2-1; 9 nucleotides agree with TRBD2. CDR3 length: 16 residues. Trimming cost V 5 bases and J 0 bases; bases outside gene matches: 5. From germline, CDR1 is SGHNT and CDR2 YENEEA. CDR3 region: CASSAGGTSSYNEQFF. The CDR3 region has the DNA TGTGCCAGCAGCGCGGGGGGGACTAGCTCCTACAATGAGCAGTTCTTC. The whole variable domain, filled in from reference TRBV11-3 and TRBJ2-1, reads EAGVVQSPRYKIIEKKQPVAFWCNPISGHNTLYWYLQNLGQGPELLIRYENEEAVDDSQLPKDRFSAERLKGVDSTLKIQPAELGDSAVYLCASSAGGTSSYNEQFFGPGTRLTVL.

This clone was counted a single time. V gene TRBV19 combines with J gene TRBJ2-7, with 10 bases that match TRBD2. CDR1 LNHDA and CDR2 SQIVND come from the germline V gene (reference sequence). V lost 11 bases, J lost 1 base, and 5 bases stayed unmatched. This CDR3 has 13 residues. The CDR3: CASGTSVSYEQYF. CDR3 sequence (DNA): TGTGCCTCCGGGACTAGCGTTTCCTACGAGCAGTACTTC. Filled out from reference TRBV19 and TRBJ2-7, the complete variable domain reads DGGITQSPKYLFRKEGQNVTLSCEQNLNHDAMYWYRQDPGQGLRLIYYSQIVNDFQKGDIAEGYSVSREKKESFPLTVTSAQKNPTAFYLCASGTSVSYEQYFGPGTRLTVT.

This rearrangement joins TRBV7-9 to TRBJ1-2; 8 bases map to TRBD1. The CDR3 has 16 residues. The germline V gene encodes CDR1 SEHNR and CDR2 FQNEAQ (reference sequence). The ends lost 3 bases at V and 6 bases at J; junction bases unmatched: 12. The CDR3, as DNA: TGTGCCAGCAGCTTTGCAGTCGCGGACAGGGATAATGGCTACACCTTC. This gives the protein CASSFAVADRDNGYTF.

The chain has TRBV7-9 and TRBJ2-7, with 8 bases aligning to TRBD1. Germline loops: CDR1 SEHNR, CDR2 FQNEAQ (reference sequence). The CDR3 is made up of 14 amino acids. The J segment lost 3 bases and the V segment lost 1 base, leaving 2 bases of the junction unmatched. The CDR3 nucleotides are TGTGCCAGCAGCTTAGAGACAGGGGTCTACGAGCAGTACTTC. Amino acids: CASSLETGVYEQYF.

The rearrangement joins TRBV5-4 to TRBJ2-7, with 7 bases lining up with TRBD1. Trimming cost V 2 bases and J 5 bases; bases outside gene matches: 7. The CDR3 sequence is 14 residues long. Germline loops: CDR1 SGHNT, CDR2 YYREEE (reference sequence). In DNA form, the CDR3 reads TGTGCCAGCAGCTTACAAGGGGGCTATGACGAGCAGTACTTC. This gives the protein CASSLQGGYDEQYF.

The table lists this clone with a few counts. V gene TRBV24-1 combines with J gene TRBJ2-7; TRBD2 matches at 7 bases. Germline assignment: CDR1 KGHDR and CDR2 SFDVKD. V shed 9 bases and J 4 bases; nucleotides not matched to a gene: 17. CDR3 length: 16 amino acids. In DNA form, the CDR3 reads TGTGCCACCTATTTCCACGACAAGCGGGATAGATACGAGCAGTACTTC. Encoded protein: CATYFHDKRDRYEQYF.

V and J are TRBV10-1 and TRBJ2-2, with 7 bases lining up with TRBD2. V was clipped by 6 bases and J by 0 bases; unmatched bases: 4. The germline V gene has CDR1 WNHNN and CDR2 SYGVQD (reference sequence). CDR3 length: 15 amino acids. The CDR3 DNA is TGCGCCAGCAGAGCGGGGCTACCGAACACCGGGGAGCTGTTTTTT. This gives the protein CASRAGLPNTGELFF.

V usage is TRBV9 and J usage is TRBJ1-2; the D gene is possibly TRBD1 (5 bases). Trimming took off 4 bases at V and 5 bases at J, with 12 bases between the two ends. Germline lookup yields CDR1 SGDLS and CDR2 YYNGEE. The CDR3 sequence is 13 residues long. In DNA form, the CDR3 reads TGTGCCAGCAGCCTCGGGGGACTTTATGGCTACACCTTC. Its translation is CASSLGGLYGYTF. The variable domain in full, with the rest retrieved from reference TRBV9 and TRBJ1-2, is DSGVTQTPKHLITATGQRVTLRCSPRSGDLSVYWYQQSLDQGLQFLIQYYNGEERAKGNILERFSAQQFPDLHSELNLSSLELGDSALYFCASSLGGLYGYTFGSGTRLTVV.

The chain carries TRBV6-5 and TRBJ2-3; weak D call: TRBD2 (5 bases). The CDR3 contains 14 residues. Trimming left V 8 bases short and J 3 bases short, with 15 bases between. Germline V CDR1 and CDR2: MNHEY, SVGAGI. CDR3 amino acids: CASGFYPGTDTQYF. CDR3 nucleotide sequence: TGTGCCAGCGGGTTCTACCCGGGGACAGATACGCAGTATTTT.

The chain recombines TRBV5-8 with TRBJ2-3; 9 nucleotides agree with TRBD1. Losses at the gene ends were 0 bases for V and 6 bases for J; bases not matched to a gene: 5. This CDR3 contains 15 residues. CDR1 is SGHTS, CDR2 YDEGEE, per germline. In nucleotides, the CDR3 is TGTGCCAGCAGCTTGGTAGGGACAGGGTTCGATACGCAGTATTTT. It yields the protein CASSLVGTGFDTQYF.

The chain links TRBV5-6 to TRBJ2-7; tentatively, D is TRBD1 (6 bases). The V end was cut by 4 bases, the J end by 2 bases, with 16 bases between. Per the germline V gene, CDR1 is SGHDT and CDR2 is YYEEEE. CDR3 length: 15 residues. Here the CDR3 reads CASSGVTDSPYEQYF. The CDR3 nucleotides read TGTGCCAGCAGCGGTGTAACGGACAGCCCCTACGAGCAGTACTTC.